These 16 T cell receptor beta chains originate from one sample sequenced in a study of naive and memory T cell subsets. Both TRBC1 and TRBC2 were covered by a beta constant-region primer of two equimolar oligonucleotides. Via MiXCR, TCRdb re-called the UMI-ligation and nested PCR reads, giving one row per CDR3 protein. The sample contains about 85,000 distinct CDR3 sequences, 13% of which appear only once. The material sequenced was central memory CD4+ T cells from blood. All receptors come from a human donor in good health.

The CDR3 is CAARDRGTF. CDR3 nucleotides: TGTGCCGCCCGGGACAGAGGGACTTTC. This chain joins TRBV10-3 and TRBJ2-6, with TRBD1 matching 7 bases. The CDR3 is 9 amino acids. Per germline, CDR1 ENHRY and CDR2 SYGVKD. The junction had 7 bases not matched to a gene; V was cut back by 11 bases and J by 18 bases.

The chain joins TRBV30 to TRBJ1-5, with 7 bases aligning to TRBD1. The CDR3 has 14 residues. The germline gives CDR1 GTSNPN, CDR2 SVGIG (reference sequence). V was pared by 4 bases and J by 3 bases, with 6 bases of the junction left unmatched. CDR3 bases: TGTGCCTGGAAACAGGGGACCTACAATCAGCCCCAGCATTTT. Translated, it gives CAWKQGTYNQPQHF.

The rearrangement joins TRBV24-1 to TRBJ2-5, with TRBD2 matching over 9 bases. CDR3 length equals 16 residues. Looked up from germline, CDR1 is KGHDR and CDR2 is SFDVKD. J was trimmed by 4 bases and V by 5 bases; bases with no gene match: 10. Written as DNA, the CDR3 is TGTGCCACCAGTGGCTCCTCGCGGGGGGGGTCAGAGACCCAGTACTTC. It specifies CATSGSSRGGSETQYF.

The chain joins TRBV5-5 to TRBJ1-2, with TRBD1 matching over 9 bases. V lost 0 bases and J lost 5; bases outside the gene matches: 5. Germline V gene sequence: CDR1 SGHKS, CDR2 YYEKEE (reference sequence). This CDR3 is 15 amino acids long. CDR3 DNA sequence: TGTGCCAGCAGCTTGGCGACAGGGGGAAGATATGGCTACACCTTC. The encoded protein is CASSLATGGRYGYTF.

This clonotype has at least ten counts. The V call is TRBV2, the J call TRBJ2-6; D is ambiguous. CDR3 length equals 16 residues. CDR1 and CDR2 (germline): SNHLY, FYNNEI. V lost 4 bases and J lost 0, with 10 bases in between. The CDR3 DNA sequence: TGTGCCAGCAGTGCTGCAGGTTACTCTGGGGCCAACGTCCTGACTTTC. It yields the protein CASSAAGYSGANVLTF.

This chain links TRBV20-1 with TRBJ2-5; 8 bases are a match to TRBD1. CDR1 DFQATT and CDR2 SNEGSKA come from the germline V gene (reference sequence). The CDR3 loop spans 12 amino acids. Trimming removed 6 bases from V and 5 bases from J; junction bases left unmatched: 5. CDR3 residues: CSAPTGVETQYF. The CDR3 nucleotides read TGCAGTGCCCCGACAGGGGTGGAGACCCAGTACTTC.

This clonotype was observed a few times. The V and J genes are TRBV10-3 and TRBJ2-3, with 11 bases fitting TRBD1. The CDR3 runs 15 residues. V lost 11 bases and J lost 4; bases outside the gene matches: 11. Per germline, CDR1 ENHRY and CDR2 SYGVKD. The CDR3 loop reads CALGPGQGVADTQYF. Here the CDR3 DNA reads TGTGCCTTAGGACCGGGACAGGGGGTAGCAGATACGCAGTATTTT.

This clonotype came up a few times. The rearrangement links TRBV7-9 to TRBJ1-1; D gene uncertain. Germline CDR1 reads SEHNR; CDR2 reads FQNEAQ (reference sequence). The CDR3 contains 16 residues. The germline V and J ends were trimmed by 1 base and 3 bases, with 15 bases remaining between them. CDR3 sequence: CASSLGLTGSDTEAFF. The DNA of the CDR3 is TGTGCCAGCAGCTTAGGTCTTACCGGGAGCGACACTGAAGCTTTCTTT.

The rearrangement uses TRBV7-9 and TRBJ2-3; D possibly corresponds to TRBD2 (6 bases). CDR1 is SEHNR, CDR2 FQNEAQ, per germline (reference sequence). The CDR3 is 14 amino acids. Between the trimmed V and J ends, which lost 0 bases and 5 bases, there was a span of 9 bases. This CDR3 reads CASSLASGGDTQYF. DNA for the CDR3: TGTGCCAGCAGCTTAGCTAGCGGAGGAGATACGCAGTATTTT.

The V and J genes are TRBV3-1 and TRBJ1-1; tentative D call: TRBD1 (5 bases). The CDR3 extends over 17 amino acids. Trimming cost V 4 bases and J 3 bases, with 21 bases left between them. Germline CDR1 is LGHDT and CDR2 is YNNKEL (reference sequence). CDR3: CASSPLSSSGGYTEAFF. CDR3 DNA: TGTGCCAGCAGCCCCCTTAGTTCTAGTGGGGGATACACTGAAGCTTTCTTT.

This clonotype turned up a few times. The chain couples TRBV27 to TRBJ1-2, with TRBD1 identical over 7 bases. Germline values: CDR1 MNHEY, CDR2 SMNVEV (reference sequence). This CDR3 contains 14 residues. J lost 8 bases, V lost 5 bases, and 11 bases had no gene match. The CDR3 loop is CASSPETGRGGYTF. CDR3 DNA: TGTGCCAGCAGTCCGGAGACAGGGAGGGGCGGCTACACCTTC.

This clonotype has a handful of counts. The CDR3 loop is CASSLMSGELFF. The DNA of the CDR3 is TGTGCCAGCAGTTTAATGTCCGGGGAGCTGTTTTTT. The J gene is TRBJ2-2, the V gene TRBV28; the D is unclear. This CDR3 contains 12 residues. Germline values: CDR1 MDHEN, CDR2 SYDVKM. V dropped 2 bases and J dropped 6 bases, with 4 bases sitting between them.

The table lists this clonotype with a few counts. As DNA, the CDR3 is TGTGCCAGCAGTAGGTTGAGCACCGGGGAGCTGTTTTTT. Translated: CASSRLSTGELFF. The rearrangement uses TRBV5-5 and TRBJ2-2; D gene uncertain. The V end lost 5 bases, the J end lost 4 bases, and 9 bases lay between the germline ends. CDR3 length equals 13 residues. The germline CDR1 and CDR2 sequences are SGHKS and YYEKEE (reference sequence).

The CDR3 is CASSPDRYGYTF. The CDR3, as DNA: TGTGCCAGCAGCCCGGACCGCTATGGCTACACCTTC. The genes are TRBV14 and TRBJ1-2; D remains ambiguous. V was pared by 4 bases and J by 4 bases, with 7 bases between. The germline V gene has CDR1 SGHDN and CDR2 FVKESK. The CDR3 contains 12 residues.

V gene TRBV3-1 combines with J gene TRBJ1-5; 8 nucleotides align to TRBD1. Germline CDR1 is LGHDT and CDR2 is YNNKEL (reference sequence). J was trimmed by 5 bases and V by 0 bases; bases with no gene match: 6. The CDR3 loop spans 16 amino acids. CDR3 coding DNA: TGTGCCAGCAGCCAAGATTCCCCAGGGGGCCATCAGCCCCAGCATTTT. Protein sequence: CASSQDSPGGHQPQHF.

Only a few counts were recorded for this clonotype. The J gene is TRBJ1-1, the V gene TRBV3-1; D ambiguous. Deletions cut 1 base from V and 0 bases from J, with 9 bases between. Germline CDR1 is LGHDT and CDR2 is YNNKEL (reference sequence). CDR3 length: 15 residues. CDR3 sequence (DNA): TGTGCCAGCAGCCAAGCTGGGCAGATGAACACTGAAGCTTTCTTT. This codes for CASSQAGQMNTEAFF.